The 26 T cell receptor beta chains listed next were all sequenced from one sample in a study of Graves' ophthalmopathy and Graves' hyperthyroidism. The authors amplified TCR beta CDR3 regions from RNA transcripts. In the first round, RT-PCR was carried out with HTBI primers, and a multiplex PCR formed the second round. TCRdb used MiXCR to reprocess the multiplex PCR reads, holding one entry per CDR3 protein. In the table there are 580,000 or so distinct CDR3 sequences, 35% to 45% of which are singletons. The sample comprised peripheral blood or thyroid tissue (not recorded which). All receptors come from an adult man with Graves' hyperthyroidism.

For this clonotype: One end of the junction is discordant with germline, which a read error may explain. This sequence joins TRBV7-7 and TRBJ2-7, with 7 positions matching TRBD2. CDR1 is SSHAT and CDR2 is FNYEAQ in the germline V gene (reference sequence). This CDR3 has 16 residues. The DNA of the CDR3 is TGTGCTAGCAGCTTATACCCCAGCGGGACGTCCTACGAGCAGTACTTC. It specifies CASSLYPSGTSYEQYF.

This chain connects TRBV19 to TRBJ1-1; tentative D call: TRBD1 (6 bases). The V end was cut by 7 bases, the J end by 1 base, with 16 bases between. Germline V gene lookup returns CDR1 LNHDA and CDR2 SQIVND (reference sequence). CDR3 length: 15 residues. CDR3 protein: CASTEGGTTNTEAFF. CDR3 DNA sequence: TGTGCCAGTACAGAGGGAGGGACAACGAACACTGAAGCTTTCTTT.

The chain's CDR3 is CASSQLRGNADTGELFF. The CDR3 DNA is TGTGCCAGCAGTCAGCTCCGGGGGAACGCGGACACCGGGGAGCTGTTTTTT. This chain connects TRBV6-5 to TRBJ2-2, with D maybe TRBD2 (6 bases). Trimming removed 5 bases at V and 3 bases at J, with 19 bases between. The CDR3 contains 17 residues. Germline values: CDR1 MNHEY, CDR2 SVGAGI.

V usage is TRBV20-1 and J usage is TRBJ1-1, with 7 bases identical to TRBD1. Per germline, CDR1 DFQATT and CDR2 SNEGSKA (reference sequence). The CDR3 is 15 residues long. With V trimmed by 6 bases and J by 0 bases, 10 bases remained unmatched. CDR3 in amino acids: CSATTWDRLNTEAFF. CDR3 bases: TGCAGTGCGACGACTTGGGACAGACTGAACACTGAAGCTTTCTTT.

V and J are TRBV2 and TRBJ2-7, with D maybe TRBD2 (5 bases). The J call may be incorrect, as the DNA end agrees better with TRBJ2-1. CDR1 is SNHLY and CDR2 is FYNNEI in the germline V gene. The CDR3 length is 15 residues. CDR3: CASRPLGNGDNEQFF. The CDR3 DNA follows: TGTGCCAGCAGGCCACTAGGTAACGGCGACAATGAGCAGTTCTTC.

The table lists this clonotype with many counts. The genes are TRBV12-3 or TRBV12-4 and TRBJ2-5; D uncertain. This CDR3 region has 14 residues. Trimming left V 3 bases short and J 8 bases short, with 16 bases between. CDR3 sequence (DNA): TGTGCCAGCAGTTTGGGGTTACTTCCCCCTACCCAGTACTTC. This encodes CASSLGLLPPTQYF.

This clonotype came up once. The V and J genes are TRBV7-9 and TRBJ2-7; TRBD1 matches at 12 bases. Germline V gives CDR1 SEHNR, CDR2 FQNEAQ (reference sequence). V dropped 2 bases and J dropped 7; count of bases not matched to a gene: 12. This CDR3 has 17 amino acids. DNA for the CDR3: TGTGCCAGCAGCTTAATGCCGGGACAGGGGGCAACCGGGGAGCAGTACTTC. Protein sequence: CASSLMPGQGATGEQYF.

For this clonotype: The junction shows a germline mismatch at one end, possibly a read error. V usage is TRBV9 and J usage is TRBJ1-6, with TRBD1 as a possible D gene (5 bases). This CDR3 contains 16 residues. Germline CDR1 and CDR2: SGDLS and YYNGEE. The CDR3 is CASSGTGTDYSSPLHF. The CDR3 DNA sequence: TGTGCCAGCAGCGGCACCGGGACGGATTATAGTTCACCCCTCCACTTT.

This clonotype was detected only a few times. V gene TRBV10-2 combines with J gene TRBJ2-2; D might be TRBD2 (7 bases). The CDR3 sequence is 15 residues long. From germline, CDR1 is WSHSY and CDR2 SAAADI. The V end lost 0 bases, the J end lost 4 bases, and 9 bases lay between the germline ends. The CDR3 nucleotides read TGCGCCAGCAGTGAGTCGAGGGGGGGCACCGGGGAGCTGTTTTTT. Encoded protein: CASSESRGGTGELFF.

This rearrangement joins TRBV27 to TRBJ1-5, with a possible D match to TRBD1 (6 bases). CDR3 size: 16 residues. V lost 2 bases and J lost 0, with 11 bases in between. Germline CDR1 MNHEY, CDR2 SMNVEV (reference sequence). CDR3 nucleotides: TGTGCCAGCAGTTTAGGGACACCGTCTAGCAATCAGCCCCAGCATTTT. Its translation: CASSLGTPSSNQPQHF.

This clonotype was counted between two and nine times. The V and J genes are TRBV6-7 and TRBJ2-7, with D possibly matching TRBD1 (6 bases). TRBV6-7 is an ORF, and what it does is uncertain. V gave up 6 bases and J gave up 5 bases, with 26 bases separating them. The CDR3 is 17 residues long. CDR3 region: CASSPGGPTGTSDEQYF. CDR3 bases: TGTGCCAGCAGCCCAGGCGGTCCAACAGGGACCAGCGACGAGCAGTACTTC.

The J gene is TRBJ2-7, the V gene TRBV11-3; the D gene could be TRBD1 or TRBD2 (5 bases each). The CDR3 covers 15 residues. Germline loops: CDR1 SGHNT, CDR2 YENEEA. Trimming removed 5 bases at V and 3 bases at J, with 17 bases between. The CDR3 reads CASSVRGGLFYEQYF. The CDR3 coding sequence is TGTGCCAGCAGCGTTAGGGGTGGACTTTTCTACGAGCAGTACTTC.

This clonotype was recorded many times. The rearrangement joins TRBV5-1 to TRBJ2-2; the D call may be TRBD1 or TRBD2 (5 bases each). The ends were cut back, 1 base at V and 3 bases at J, with 13 bases in the middle. Germline V gene data show CDR1 as SGHRS and CDR2 as YFSETQ. The CDR3 consists of 16 residues. The CDR3 coding sequence is TGCGCCAGCAGCTTGTTCGGGGCACGGGACACCGGGGAGCTGTTTTTT. This codes for CASSLFGARDTGELFF.

The chain is built from TRBV7-9 and TRBJ2-1; D unresolved. The length of the CDR3 is 13 residues. Per germline, CDR1 SEHNR and CDR2 FQNEAQ (reference sequence). V was shortened by 3 bases and J by 4 bases, with 7 bases between the two germline ends. Here the CDR3 reads CASSFDPYNEQFF. CDR3 sequence (DNA): TGTGCCAGCAGCTTTGACCCTTACAATGAGCAGTTCTTC.

V usage is TRBV28 and J usage is TRBJ1-6; D not resolved. Germline CDR1 MDHEN, CDR2 SYDVKM. V shed 4 bases and J shed 7 bases, with 17 bases lying between them. The CDR3 is 16 amino acids. The CDR3 spells CASSSVRTPGNSPLHF. The CDR3 DNA sequence: TGTGCCAGCAGTTCCGTCAGGACCCCGGGGAATTCACCCCTCCACTTT.

The sample holds many counts of this clonotype. The V and J genes are TRBV4-1 and TRBJ2-7; no firm D call. Trimming took 1 base from V and 0 from J, leaving 7 bases between them. Germline CDR1 reads MGHRA; CDR2 reads YSYEKL. CDR3 length equals 14 residues. The CDR3 region has the DNA TGCGCCAGCAGCCAAGTTCATGGCTCCTACGAGCAGTACTTC. Protein product: CASSQVHGSYEQYF.

The rearrangement uses TRBV7-6 and TRBJ1-3, with D uncertain. Germline lookup yields CDR1 SGHVS and CDR2 FNYEAQ. Trimming removed 4 bases at V and 1 base at J, with 11 bases between. The CDR3 runs 15 residues. The CDR3 DNA sequence: TGTGCCAGCAGCTCTGGACTAGCATCTGGAAACACCATATATTTT. Translating it yields CASSSGLASGNTIYF.

This clonotype was found a few times. The V call is TRBV5-1, the J call TRBJ1-1; D perhaps matches TRBD1 (6 bases). V lost 1 base and J 6 bases, leaving 13 bases between the germline ends. The CDR3 extends over 14 amino acids. CDR1 is SGHRS, CDR2 YFSETQ, per germline. The CDR3 coding sequence is TGCGCCAGCAGCTTGCTTTCGGGACACCCTGAAGCTTTCTTT. Protein: CASSLLSGHPEAFF.

This clonotype was recorded many times. The V call is TRBV29-1, the J call TRBJ1-2, with no clear D. The germline CDR1 and CDR2 sequences are SQVTM and ANQGSEA. This CDR3 region has 12 residues. V was shortened by 4 bases and J by 1 base, with 7 bases between the two germline ends. The CDR3 here is CSVGPSNYGYTF. The DNA of the CDR3 is TGCAGCGTTGGCCCGAGTAACTATGGCTACACCTTC.

In regard to this clonotype: This clone may be a read error of a much larger clone one base away. This CDR3 is CASSLPRALGETQYF. The CDR3 DNA reads as TGTGCCAGCAGCTTACCGCGGGCCCTGGGGGAGACCCAGTACTTC. This chain links TRBV7-4 with TRBJ2-5; D might be TRBD2 (5 bases). The germline gives CDR1 SGHVT, CDR2 SQSDAQ. The CDR3 loop spans 15 amino acids. V lost 2 bases, J lost 5 bases, and 15 bases lay in between.

This clonotype has at least ten counts. This chain links TRBV4-1 with TRBJ1-5; D possibly corresponds to TRBD1 (5 bases). The CDR3 loop spans 15 amino acids. V was pared by 1 base and J by 7 bases, with 14 bases between. The germline gives CDR1 MGHRA, CDR2 YSYEKL. The CDR3 DNA follows: TGCGCCAGCAGCCAAGGGATTGGGCAGGGCCAGCCCCAGCATTTT. As protein: CASSQGIGQGQPQHF.

This clonotype has more than one count but fewer than ten. This chain connects TRBV2 to TRBJ2-7, with 7 positions matching TRBD1. The CDR3 covers 14 residues. Losses at the gene ends were 4 bases for V and 0 bases for J; bases not matched to a gene: 3. Germline CDR1 SNHLY, CDR2 FYNNEI. The CDR3 nucleotides are TGTGCCAGCAGTGCCGGGACAGTCTCCTACGAGCAGTACTTC. Amino acid sequence: CASSAGTVSYEQYF. Full variable domain (outside the CDR3, taken from reference TRBV2 and TRBJ2-7): EPEVTQTPSHQVTQMGQEVILRCVPISNHLYFYWYRQILGQKVEFLVSFYNNEISEKSEIFDDQFSVERPDGSNFTLKIRSTKLEDSAMYFCASSAGTVSYEQYFGPGTRLTVT.

This rearrangement joins TRBV29-1 to TRBJ2-7; 10 bases agree with TRBD1. The CDR3 has 18 amino acids. Per the germline V gene, CDR1 is SQVTM and CDR2 is ANQGSEA. V dropped 5 bases and J dropped 7; count of bases not matched to a gene: 23. The CDR3 DNA reads as TGCAGCGTTCGGACAGGGGGGATAGGTGCCGGGAGCGGTGGTGAGCAGTACTTC. Translation: CSVRTGGIGAGSGGEQYF.

This sequence joins TRBV2 and TRBJ1-5; 9 positions match TRBD1. The germline V gene has CDR1 SNHLY and CDR2 FYNNEI. The CDR3 runs to 16 residues. Germline trimming cut 1 base from V and 3 bases from J; bases unmatched to any gene: 4. The CDR3 DNA follows: TGTGCCAGCAGTGAAGGGGGGGACAGGGTCAATCAGCCCCAGCATTTT. It codes for CASSEGGDRVNQPQHF.

This clonotype was seen more than once but under ten times. The genes are TRBV2 and TRBJ1-4; no firm D call. The germline V and J ends were trimmed by 0 bases and 8 bases, with 7 bases remaining between them. The CDR3 extends over 13 amino acids. Germline V CDR1 and CDR2: SNHLY, FYNNEI. CDR3 in DNA: TGTGCCAGCAGTGAAGCGACGGCAGAAAAACTGTTTTTT. Translated, it gives CASSEATAEKLFF.

This clonotype was seen only a few times. The J gene is TRBJ2-2, the V gene TRBV9; 12 nucleotides align to TRBD2. The CDR3 is made up of 16 amino acids. With 3 bases clipped from V and 8 bases from J, the junction kept 8 bases outside the gene matches. Germline CDR1 is SGDLS and CDR2 is YYNGEE. The CDR3: CASSAASGRGEGELFF. The CDR3 nucleotides are TGTGCCAGCAGCGCTGCTAGCGGGAGGGGAGAGGGGGAGCTGTTTTTT.